This T cell receptor (beta chain) was recovered during a study of blood T cell repertoires in COVID-19. Overall study: Specimens from acute and convalescent COVID-19 originated in the United States, Italy and Spain. Nucleic acid was either cDNA or gDNA, and it came from T cells, B-cell-depleted T cells, or PBMCs.

Per germline, CDR1 MGHRA and CDR2 YSYEKL. The CDR3 length is 16 residues. The V gene lost 0 bases and the J gene lost 2 bases, with 11 bases spanning the gap. In the original analysis: Scientists estimated how many nucleated cells there were by amplifying reference gene primers. The table came from immunoSEQ multiplex PCR; TCRdb's copy has only in-frame clones and leaves some out. D and trimming were read from the DNA, whereas the V and J calls and clone size are those reported in that table. The data contain tens of thousands of clones, roughly 85% of them singletons. The receptor was derived from a human donor in a cohort sampled during active COVID-19. This chain joins TRBV4-1 and TRBJ1-5; D not certain. The specimen sequenced was peripheral blood. Here the CDR3 DNA reads TGCGCCAGCAGCCAAGAAGAGGGCTTGGGCAATCAGCCCCAGCATTTT. Encoded protein: CASSQEEGLGNQPQHF.